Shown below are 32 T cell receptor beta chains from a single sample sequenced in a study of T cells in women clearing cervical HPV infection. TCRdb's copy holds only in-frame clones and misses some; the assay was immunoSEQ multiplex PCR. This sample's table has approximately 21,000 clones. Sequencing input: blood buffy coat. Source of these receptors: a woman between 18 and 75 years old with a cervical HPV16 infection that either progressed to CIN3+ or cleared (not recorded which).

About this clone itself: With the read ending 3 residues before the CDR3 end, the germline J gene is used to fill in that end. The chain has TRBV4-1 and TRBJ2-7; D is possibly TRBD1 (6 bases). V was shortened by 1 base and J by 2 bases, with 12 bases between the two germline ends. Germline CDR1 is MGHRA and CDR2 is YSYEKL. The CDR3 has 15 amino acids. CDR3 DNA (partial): TGCGCCAGCAGCCAAGGTAGAGGGGGACCCTACGAG. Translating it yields CASSQGRGGPYE. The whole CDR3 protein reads CASSQGRGGPYEQYF.

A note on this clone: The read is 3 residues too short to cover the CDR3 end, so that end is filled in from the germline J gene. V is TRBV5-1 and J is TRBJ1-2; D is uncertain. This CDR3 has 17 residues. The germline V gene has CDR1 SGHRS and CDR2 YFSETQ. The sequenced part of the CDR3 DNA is TGCGCCAGCAGCTTGGGCAGTCTTTGGCTAGCGGAGAGGGAC. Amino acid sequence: CASSLGSLWLAERD. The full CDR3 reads CASSLGSLWLAERDYTF.

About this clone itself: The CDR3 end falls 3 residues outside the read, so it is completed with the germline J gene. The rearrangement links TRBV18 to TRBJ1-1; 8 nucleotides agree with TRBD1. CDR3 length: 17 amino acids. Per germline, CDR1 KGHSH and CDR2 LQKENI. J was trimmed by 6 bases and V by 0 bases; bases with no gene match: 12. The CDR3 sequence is CASSPPQGQGIRAEAFF. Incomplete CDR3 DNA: TGTGCCAGCTCACCACCCCAAGGACAGGGCATAAGGGCTGAA.

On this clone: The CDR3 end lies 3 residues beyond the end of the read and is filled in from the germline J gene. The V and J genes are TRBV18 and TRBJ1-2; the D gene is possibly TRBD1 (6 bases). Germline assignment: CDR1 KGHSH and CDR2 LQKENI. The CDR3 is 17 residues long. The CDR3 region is CASSPRTVSIEVYDYTF. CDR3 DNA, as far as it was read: TGTGCCAGCTCACCTCGGACAGTGAGTATTGAGGTCTACGAC.

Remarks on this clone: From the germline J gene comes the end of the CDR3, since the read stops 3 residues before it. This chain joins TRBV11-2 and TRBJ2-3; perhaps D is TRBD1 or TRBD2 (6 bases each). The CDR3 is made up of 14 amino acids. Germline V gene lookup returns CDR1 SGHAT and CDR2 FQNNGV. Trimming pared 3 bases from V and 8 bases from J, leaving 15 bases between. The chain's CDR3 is CASSFYEGEATQYF. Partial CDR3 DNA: TGTGCCAGCAGCTTTTATGAGGGGGAGGCTACG.

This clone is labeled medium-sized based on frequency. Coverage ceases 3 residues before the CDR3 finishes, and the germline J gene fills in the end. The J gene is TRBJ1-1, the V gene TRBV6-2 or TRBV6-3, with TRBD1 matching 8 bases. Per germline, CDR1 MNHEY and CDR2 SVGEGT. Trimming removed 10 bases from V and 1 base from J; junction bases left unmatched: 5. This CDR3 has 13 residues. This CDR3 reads CATLTGENTEAFF. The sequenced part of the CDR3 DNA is TGTGCCACCCTGACAGGGGAGAACACTGAA.

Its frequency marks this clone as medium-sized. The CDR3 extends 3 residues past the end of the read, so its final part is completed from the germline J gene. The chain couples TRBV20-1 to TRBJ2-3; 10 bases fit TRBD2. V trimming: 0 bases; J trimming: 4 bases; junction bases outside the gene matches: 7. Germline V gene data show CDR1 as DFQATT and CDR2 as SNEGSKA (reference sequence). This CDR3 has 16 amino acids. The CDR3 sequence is CSARDHLAGVSDTQYF. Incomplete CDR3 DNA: TGCAGTGCTAGAGATCATCTAGCGGGGGTATCAGATACG.

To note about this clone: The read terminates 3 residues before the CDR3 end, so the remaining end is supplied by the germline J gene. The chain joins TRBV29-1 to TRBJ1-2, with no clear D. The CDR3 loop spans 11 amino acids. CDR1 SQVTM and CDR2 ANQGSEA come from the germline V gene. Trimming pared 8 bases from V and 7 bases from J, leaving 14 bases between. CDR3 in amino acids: CSTAAQGGYTF. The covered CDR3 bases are TGCAGCACAGCGGCGCAAGGTGGC.

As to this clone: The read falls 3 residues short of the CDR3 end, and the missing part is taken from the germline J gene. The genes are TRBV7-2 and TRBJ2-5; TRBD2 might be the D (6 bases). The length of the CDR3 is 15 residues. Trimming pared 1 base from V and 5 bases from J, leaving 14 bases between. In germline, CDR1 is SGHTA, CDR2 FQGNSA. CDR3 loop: CASSLGSAGGETQYF. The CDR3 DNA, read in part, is TGTGCCAGCAGCTTAGGTTCGGCCGGAGGGGAGACC.

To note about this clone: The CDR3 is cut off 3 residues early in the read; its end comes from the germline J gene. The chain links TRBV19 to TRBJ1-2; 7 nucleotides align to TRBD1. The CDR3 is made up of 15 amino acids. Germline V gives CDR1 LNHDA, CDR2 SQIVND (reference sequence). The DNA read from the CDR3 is TGTGCCAGTAGTACCACCGGGACAGAGGACAATGAC. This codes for CASSTTGTEDND. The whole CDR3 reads CASSTTGTEDNDYTF.

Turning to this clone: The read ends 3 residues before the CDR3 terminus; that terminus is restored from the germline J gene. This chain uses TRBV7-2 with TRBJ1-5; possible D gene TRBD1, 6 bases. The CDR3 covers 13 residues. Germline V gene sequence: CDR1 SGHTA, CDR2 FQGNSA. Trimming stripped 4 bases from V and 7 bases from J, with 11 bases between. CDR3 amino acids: CASSSSDRQPQHF. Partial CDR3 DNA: TGTGCCAGCAGCTCGAGCGACAGGCAGCCC.

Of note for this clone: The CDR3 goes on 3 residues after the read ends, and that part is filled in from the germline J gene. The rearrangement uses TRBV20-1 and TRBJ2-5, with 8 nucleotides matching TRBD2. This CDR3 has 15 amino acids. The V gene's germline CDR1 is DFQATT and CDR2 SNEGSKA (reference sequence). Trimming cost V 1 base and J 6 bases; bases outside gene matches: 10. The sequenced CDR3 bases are TGCAGTGCTAGAGCTACCCGGGGGGGGCAACAGACC. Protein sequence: CSARATRGGQQT. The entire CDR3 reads CSARATRGGQQTQYF.

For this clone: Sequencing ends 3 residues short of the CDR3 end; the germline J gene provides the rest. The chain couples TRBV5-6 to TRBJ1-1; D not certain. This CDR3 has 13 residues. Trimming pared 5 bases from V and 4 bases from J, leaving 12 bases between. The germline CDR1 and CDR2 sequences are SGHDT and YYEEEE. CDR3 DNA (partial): TGTGCCAGCAGTGCCTACCGGGGCACTGAA. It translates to CASSAYRGTE. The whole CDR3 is CASSAYRGTEAFF.

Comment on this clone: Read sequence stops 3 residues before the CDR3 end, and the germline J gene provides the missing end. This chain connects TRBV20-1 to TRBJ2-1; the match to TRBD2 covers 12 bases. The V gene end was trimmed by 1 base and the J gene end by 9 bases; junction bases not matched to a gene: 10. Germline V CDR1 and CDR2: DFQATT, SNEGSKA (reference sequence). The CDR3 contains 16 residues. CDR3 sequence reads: CSARVRLAGEFSEQFF. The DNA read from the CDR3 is TGCAGTGCTAGAGTACGACTAGCGGGAGAGTTTAGTGAG.

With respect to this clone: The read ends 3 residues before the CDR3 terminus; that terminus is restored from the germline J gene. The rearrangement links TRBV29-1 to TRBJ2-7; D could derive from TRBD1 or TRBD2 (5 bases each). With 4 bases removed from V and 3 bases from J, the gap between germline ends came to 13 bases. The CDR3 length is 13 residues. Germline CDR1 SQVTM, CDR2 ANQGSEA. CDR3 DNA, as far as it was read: TGCAGCGTTGGAGCAGGGAGTAGCTACGAG. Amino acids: CSVGAGSSYE. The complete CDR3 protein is CSVGAGSSYEQYF.

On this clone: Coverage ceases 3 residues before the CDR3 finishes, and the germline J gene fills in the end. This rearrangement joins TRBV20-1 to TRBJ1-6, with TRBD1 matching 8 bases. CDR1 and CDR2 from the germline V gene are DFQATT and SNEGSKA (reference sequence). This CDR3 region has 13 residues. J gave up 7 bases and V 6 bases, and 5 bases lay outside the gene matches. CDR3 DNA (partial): TGCAGTGCCAATGGACAGGGAAATTCACCC. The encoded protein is CSANGQGNSP. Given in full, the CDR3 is CSANGQGNSPLHF.

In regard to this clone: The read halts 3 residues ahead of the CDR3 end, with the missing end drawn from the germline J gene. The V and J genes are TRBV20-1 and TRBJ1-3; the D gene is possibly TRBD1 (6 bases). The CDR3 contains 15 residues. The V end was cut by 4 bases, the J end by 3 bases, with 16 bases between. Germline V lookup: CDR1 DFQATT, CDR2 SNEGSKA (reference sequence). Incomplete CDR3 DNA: TGCAGTGCTATCCCAGGACAGTTCTTTGGAAACACC. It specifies CSAIPGQFFGNT. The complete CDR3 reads CSAIPGQFFGNTIYF.

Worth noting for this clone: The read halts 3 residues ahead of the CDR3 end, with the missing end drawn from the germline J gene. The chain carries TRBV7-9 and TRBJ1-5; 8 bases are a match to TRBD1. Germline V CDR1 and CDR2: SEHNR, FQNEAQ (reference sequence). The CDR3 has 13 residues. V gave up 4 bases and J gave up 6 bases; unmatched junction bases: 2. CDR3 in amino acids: CASSSTGGQPQHF. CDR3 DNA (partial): TGTGCCAGCAGCTCTACAGGGGGTCAGCCC.

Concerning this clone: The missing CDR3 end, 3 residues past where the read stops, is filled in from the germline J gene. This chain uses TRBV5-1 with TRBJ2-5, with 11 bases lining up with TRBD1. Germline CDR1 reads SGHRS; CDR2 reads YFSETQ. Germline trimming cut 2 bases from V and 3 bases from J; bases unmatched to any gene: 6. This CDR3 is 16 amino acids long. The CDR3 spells CASSFFGQGAEETQYF. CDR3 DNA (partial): TGCGCCAGCAGCTTTTTTGGACAGGGGGCAGAAGAGACC.

CDR3 DNA, as far as it was read: TGCGCCAGCAGCGGTCCTAGACTAGCGGGGTTGAGGTGGGAGACC. Amino acid sequence: CASSGPRLAGLRWET. The whole CDR3 is CASSGPRLAGLRWETQYF. The rearrangement uses TRBV5-1 and TRBJ2-5; 11 bases agree with TRBD2. Coverage ceases 3 residues before the CDR3 finishes, and the germline J gene fills in the end. Germline V lookup: CDR1 SGHRS, CDR2 YFSETQ. V was pared by 4 bases and J by 5 bases, with 16 bases of the junction left unmatched. The CDR3 length is 18 residues.

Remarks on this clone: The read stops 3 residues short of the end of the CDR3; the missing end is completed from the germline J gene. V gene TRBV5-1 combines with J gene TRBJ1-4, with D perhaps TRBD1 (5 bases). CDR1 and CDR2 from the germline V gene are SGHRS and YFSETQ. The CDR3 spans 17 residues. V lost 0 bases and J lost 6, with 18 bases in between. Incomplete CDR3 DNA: TGCGCCAGCAGCTTGGCCCTAGGGATAACGGGGGATGAAAAA. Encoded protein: CASSLALGITGDEK. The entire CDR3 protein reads CASSLALGITGDEKLFF.

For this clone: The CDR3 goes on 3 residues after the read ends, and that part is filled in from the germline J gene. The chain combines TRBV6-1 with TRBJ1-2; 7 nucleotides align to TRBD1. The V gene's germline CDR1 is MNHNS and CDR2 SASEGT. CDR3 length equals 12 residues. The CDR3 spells CASSERQGYYTF. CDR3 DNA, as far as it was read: TGTGCCAGCAGTGAACGACAGGGATAC.

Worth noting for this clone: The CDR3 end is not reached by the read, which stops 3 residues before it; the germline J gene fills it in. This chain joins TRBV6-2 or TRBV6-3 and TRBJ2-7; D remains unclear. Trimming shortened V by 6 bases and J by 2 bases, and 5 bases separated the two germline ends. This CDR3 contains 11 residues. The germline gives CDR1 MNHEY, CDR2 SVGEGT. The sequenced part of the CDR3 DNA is TGTGCCAGCAGGTCGGCCTACGAG. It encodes CASRSAYE. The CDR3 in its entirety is CASRSAYEQYF.

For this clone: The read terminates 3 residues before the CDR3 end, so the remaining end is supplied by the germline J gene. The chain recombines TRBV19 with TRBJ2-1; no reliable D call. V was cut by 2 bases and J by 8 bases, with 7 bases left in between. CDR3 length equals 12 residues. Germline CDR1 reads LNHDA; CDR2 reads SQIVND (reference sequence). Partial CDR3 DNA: TGTGCCAGTAGTATACTAGGAGATGAG. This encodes CASSILGDE. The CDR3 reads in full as CASSILGDEQFF.

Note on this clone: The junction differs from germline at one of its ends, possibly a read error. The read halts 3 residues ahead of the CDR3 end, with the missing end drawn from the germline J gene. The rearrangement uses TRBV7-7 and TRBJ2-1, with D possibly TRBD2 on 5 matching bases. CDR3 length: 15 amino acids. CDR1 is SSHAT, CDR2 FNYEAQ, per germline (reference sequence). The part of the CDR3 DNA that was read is TGTGCTAGCAGCTTAGGTCCGATGGCGGGCGATGAG. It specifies CASSLGPMAGDE. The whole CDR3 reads CASSLGPMAGDEQFF.

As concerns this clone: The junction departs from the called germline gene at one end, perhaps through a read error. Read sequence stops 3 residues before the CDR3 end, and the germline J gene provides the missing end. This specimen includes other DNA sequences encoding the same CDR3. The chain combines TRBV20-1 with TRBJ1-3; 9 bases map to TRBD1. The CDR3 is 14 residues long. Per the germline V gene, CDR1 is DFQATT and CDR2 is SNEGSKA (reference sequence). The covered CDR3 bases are TGCAGTGCTAGAGGGACAGGGGCTGGAAACACT. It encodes CSARGTGAGNT. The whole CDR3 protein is CSARGTGAGNTIYF.

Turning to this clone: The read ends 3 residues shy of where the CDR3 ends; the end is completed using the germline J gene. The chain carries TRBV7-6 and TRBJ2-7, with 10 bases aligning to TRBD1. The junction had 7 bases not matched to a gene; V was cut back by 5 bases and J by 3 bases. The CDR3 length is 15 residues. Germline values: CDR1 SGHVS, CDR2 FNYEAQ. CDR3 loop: CASSIGQGEVYEQYF. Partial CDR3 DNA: TGTGCCAGCAGCATAGGACAGGGGGAAGTCTACGAG.

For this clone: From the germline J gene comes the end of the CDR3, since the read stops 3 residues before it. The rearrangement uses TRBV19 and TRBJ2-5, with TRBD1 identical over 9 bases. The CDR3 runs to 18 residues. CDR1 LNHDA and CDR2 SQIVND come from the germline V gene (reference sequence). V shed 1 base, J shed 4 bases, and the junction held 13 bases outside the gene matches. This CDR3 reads CASSIGVDRGSSGETQYF. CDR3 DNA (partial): TGTGCCAGTAGTATAGGGGTGGACAGGGGATCTTCGGGAGAGACC. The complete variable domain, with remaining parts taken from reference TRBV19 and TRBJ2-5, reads DGGITQSPKYLFRKEGQNVTLSCEQNLNHDAMYWYRQDPGQGLRLIYYSQIVNDFQKGDIAEGYSVSREKKESFPLTVTSAQKNPTAFYLCASSIGVDRGSSGETQYFGPGTRLLVL.

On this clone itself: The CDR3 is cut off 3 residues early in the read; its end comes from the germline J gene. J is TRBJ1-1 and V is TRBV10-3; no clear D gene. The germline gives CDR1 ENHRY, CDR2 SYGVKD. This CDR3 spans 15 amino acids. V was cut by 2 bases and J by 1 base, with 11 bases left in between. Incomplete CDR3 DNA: TGTGCCATCAGTGAGGACTTGTACGAGAACACTGAA. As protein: CAISEDLYENTE. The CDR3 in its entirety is CAISEDLYENTEAFF.

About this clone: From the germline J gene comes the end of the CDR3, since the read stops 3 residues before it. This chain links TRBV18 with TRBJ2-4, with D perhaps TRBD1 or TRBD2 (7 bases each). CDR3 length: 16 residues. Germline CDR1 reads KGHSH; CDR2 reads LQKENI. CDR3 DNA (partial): TGTGCCAGCTCACTACTGACAGGGAGGGGCGATGATGGT. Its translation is CASSLLTGRGDDG. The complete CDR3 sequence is CASSLLTGRGDDGQYF. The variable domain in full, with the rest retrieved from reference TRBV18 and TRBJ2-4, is NAGVMQNPRHLVRRRGQEARLRCSPMKGHSHVYWYRQLPEEGLKFMVYLQKENIIDESGMPKERFSAEFPKEGPSILRIQQVVRGDSAAYFCASSLLTGRGDDGQYFGAGTRLSVL.

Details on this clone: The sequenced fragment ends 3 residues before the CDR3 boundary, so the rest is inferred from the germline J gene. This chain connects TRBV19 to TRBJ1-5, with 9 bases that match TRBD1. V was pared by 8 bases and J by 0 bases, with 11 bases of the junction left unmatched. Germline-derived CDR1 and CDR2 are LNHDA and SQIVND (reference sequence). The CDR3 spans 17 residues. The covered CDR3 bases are TGTGCCAGTCGTAGGACAGGGGCATCTTATAGCAATCAGCCC. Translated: CASRRTGASYSNQP. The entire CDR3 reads CASRRTGASYSNQPQHF.

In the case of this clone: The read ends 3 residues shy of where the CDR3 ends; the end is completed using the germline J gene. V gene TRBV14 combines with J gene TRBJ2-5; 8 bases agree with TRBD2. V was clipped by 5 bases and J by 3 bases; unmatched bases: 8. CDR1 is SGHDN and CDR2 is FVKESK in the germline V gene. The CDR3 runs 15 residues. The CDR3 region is CASSNWRGVKETQYF. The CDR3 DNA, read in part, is TGTGCCAGCAGCAACTGGCGGGGGGTAAAAGAGACC.